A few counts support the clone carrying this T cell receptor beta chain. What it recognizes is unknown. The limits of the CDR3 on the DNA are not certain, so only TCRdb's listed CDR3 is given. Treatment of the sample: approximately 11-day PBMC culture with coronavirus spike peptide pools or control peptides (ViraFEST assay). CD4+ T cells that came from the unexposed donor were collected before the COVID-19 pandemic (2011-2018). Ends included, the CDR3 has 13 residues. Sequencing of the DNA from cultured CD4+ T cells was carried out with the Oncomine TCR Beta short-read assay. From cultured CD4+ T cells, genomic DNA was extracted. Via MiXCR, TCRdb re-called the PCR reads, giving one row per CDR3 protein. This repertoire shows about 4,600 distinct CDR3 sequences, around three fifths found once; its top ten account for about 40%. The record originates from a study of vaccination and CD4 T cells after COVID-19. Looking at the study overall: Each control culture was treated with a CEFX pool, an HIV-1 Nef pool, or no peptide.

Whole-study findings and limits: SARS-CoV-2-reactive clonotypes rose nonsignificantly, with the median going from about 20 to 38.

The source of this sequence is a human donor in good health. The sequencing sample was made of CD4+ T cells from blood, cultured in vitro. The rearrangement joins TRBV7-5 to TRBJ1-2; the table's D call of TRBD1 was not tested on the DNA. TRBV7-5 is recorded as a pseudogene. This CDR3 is CISVSEAPGGILF.